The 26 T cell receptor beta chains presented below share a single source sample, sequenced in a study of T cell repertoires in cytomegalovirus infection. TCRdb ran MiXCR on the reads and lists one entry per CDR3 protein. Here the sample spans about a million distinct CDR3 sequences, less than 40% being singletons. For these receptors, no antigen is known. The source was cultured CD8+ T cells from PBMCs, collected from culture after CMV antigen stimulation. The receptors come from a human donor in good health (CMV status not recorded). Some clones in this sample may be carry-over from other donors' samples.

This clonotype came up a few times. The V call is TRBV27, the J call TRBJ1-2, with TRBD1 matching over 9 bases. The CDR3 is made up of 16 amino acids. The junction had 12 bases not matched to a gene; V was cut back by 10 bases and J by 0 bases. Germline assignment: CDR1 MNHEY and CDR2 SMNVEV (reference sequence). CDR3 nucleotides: TGTGCCACATGGAGACCGCGACAGGGGGCTAACTATGGCTACACCTTC. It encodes CATWRPRQGANYGYTF.

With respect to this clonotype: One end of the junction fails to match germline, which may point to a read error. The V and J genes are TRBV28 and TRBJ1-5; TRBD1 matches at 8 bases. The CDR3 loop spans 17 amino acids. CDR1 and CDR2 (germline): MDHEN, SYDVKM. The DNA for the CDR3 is TGTGCCAGCAGTCTAACAGGGACAGGAGGTTTGAATCAGCCCCAACATTTT. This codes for CASSLTGTGGLNQPQHF.

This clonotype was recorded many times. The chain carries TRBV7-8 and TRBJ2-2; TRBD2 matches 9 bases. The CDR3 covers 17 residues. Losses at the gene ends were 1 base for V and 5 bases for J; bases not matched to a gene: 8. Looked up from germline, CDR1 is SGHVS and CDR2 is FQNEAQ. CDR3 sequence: CASSLVLAGVRTGELFF. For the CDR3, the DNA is TGTGCCAGCAGCTTAGTACTAGCGGGCGTTCGGACCGGGGAGCTGTTTTTT.

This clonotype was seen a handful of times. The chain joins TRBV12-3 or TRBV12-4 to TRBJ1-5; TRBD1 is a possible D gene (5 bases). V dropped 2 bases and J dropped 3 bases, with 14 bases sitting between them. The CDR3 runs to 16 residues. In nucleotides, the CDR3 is TGTGCCAGCAGTTTACGGGACGGCAGAATCAATCAGCCCCAGCATTTT. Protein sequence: CASSLRDGRINQPQHF.

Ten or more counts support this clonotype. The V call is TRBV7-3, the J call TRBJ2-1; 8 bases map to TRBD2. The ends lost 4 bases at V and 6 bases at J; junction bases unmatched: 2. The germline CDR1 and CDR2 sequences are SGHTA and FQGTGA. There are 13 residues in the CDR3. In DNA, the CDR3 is TGTGCCAGCAGCTGGGGACTAGGCAATGAGCAGTTCTTC. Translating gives CASSWGLGNEQFF.

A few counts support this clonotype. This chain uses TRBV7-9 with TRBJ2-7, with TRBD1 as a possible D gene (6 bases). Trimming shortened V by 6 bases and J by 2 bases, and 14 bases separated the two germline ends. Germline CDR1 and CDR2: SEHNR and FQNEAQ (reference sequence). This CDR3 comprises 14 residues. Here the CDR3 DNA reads TGTGCCAGCAGGGTCGGGACATTCCCCTACGAGCAGTACTTC. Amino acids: CASRVGTFPYEQYF.

This chain's CDR3 is CASSRSFKVNTEAFF. The CDR3 DNA reads TGTGCCAGCAGCCGCTCTTTCAAAGTGAACACTGAAGCTTTCTTT. The J gene is TRBJ1-1, the V gene TRBV12-3 or TRBV12-4; no definite D call. Deletions cut 6 bases from V and 0 bases from J, with 14 bases between. The CDR3 loop spans 15 amino acids.

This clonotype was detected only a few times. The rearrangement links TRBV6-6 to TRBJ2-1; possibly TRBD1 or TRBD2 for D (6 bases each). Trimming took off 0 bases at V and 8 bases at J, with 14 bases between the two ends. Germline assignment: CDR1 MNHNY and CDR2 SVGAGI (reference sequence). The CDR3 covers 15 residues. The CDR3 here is CASSYSGWGADEQFF. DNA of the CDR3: TGTGCCAGCAGTTACTCAGGTTGGGGGGCAGATGAGCAGTTCTTC.

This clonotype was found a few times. CDR3 sequence reads: CASSASGTGTGFYNEQFF. The CDR3, as DNA: TGTGCCAGCAGCGCCTCCGGAACCGGGACAGGGTTCTACAATGAGCAGTTCTTC. The chain has TRBV9 and TRBJ2-1, with TRBD1 identical over 9 bases. CDR1 is SGDLS and CDR2 is YYNGEE in the germline V gene. Losses at the gene ends were 3 bases for V and 3 bases for J; bases not matched to a gene: 13. The CDR3 consists of 18 residues.

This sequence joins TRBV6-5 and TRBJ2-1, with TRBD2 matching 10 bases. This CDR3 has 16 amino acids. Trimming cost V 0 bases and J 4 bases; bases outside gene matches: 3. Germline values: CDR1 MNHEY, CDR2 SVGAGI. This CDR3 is CASSYSGAGGYNEQFF. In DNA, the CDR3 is TGTGCCAGCAGTTACTCGGGAGCGGGGGGGTACAATGAGCAGTTCTTC.

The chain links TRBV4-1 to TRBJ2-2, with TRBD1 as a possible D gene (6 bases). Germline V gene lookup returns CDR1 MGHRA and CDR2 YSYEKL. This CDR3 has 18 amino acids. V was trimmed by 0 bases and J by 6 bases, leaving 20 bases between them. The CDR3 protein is CASSQDHGGESSAGELFF. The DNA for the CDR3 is TGCGCCAGCAGCCAAGATCATGGGGGCGAAAGCTCGGCCGGGGAGCTGTTTTTT.

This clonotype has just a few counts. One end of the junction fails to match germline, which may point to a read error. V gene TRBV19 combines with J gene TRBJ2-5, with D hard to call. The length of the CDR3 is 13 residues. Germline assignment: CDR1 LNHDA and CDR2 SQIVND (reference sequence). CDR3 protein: CASSMVPQETQYF. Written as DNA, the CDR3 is TGTGCTAGTAGTATGGTTCCTCAAGAGACCCAGTACTTC.

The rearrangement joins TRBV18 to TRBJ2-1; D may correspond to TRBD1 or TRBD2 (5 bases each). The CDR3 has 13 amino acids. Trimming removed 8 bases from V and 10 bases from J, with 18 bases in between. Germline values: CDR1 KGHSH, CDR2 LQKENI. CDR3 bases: TGTGCCAGCCTTAATTCGGGGTCAGGGGAGCAGTTCTTC. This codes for CASLNSGSGEQFF.

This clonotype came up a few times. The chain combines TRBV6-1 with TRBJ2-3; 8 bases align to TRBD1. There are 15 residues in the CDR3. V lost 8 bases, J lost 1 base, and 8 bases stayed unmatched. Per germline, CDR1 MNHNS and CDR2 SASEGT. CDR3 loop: CASWTGWAGTDTQYF. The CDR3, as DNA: TGTGCCAGCTGGACAGGGTGGGCTGGCACAGATACGCAGTATTTT.

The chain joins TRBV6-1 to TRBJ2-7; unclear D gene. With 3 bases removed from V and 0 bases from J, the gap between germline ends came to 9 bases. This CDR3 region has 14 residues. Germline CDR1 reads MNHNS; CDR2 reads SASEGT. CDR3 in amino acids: CASSDSPGSYEQYV. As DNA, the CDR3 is TGTGCCAGCAGTGATTCCCCGGGCTCCTACGAGCAGTACGTC.

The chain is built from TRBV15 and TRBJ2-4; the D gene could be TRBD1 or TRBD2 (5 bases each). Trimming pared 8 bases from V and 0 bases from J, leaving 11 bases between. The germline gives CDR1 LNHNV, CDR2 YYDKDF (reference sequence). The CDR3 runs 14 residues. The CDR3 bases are TGTGCCACCGAGGGGCGTCTAGCCAAAAACATTCAGTACTTC. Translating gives CATEGRLAKNIQYF.

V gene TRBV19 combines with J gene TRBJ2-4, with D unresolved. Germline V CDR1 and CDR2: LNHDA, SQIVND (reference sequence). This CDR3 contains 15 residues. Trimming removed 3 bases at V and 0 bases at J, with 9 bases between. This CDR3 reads CASSIGHGAKNIQYF. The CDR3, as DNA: TGTGCCAGTAGTATTGGGCACGGAGCCAAAAACATTCAGTACTTC.

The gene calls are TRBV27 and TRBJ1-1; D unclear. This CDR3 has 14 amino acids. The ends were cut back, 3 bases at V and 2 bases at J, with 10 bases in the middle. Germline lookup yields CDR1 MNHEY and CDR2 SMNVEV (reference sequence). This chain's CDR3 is CASSLSGTNTEAFF. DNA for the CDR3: TGTGCCAGCAGTTTGTCTGGCACTAACACTGAAGCTTTCTTT.

This CDR3 reads CASSLVVGGADTQYF. In nucleotides, the CDR3 is TGTGCCAGCAGCTTAGTAGTCGGGGGGGCAGATACGCAGTATTTT. V and J are TRBV11-2 and TRBJ2-3, with 8 positions matching TRBD2. The V and J ends lost 1 base and 4 bases, in that order; junction bases with no gene match: 4. Germline CDR1 SGHAT, CDR2 FQNNGV. The CDR3 covers 15 residues.

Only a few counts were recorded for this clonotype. CDR3 sequence: CASSQAWSTDYNEQFF. CDR3 nucleotides: TGTGCCAGCAGCCAAGCCTGGTCTACGGATTACAATGAGCAGTTCTTC. The rearrangement joins TRBV14 to TRBJ2-1, with D hard to call. V lost 1 base and J lost 4, with 14 bases in between. This CDR3 is 16 amino acids long. Germline CDR1 and CDR2: SGHDN and FVKESK.

The CDR3 reads CASSPGPGDTQYF. The DNA for the CDR3 is TGTGCCAGTTCTCCGGGGCCGGGAGATACGCAGTATTTT. The rearrangement links TRBV19 to TRBJ2-3; the D call may be TRBD1 or TRBD2 (5 bases each). The germline gives CDR1 LNHDA, CDR2 SQIVND (reference sequence). V dropped 8 bases and J dropped 5 bases, with 14 bases sitting between them. The CDR3 has 13 amino acids.

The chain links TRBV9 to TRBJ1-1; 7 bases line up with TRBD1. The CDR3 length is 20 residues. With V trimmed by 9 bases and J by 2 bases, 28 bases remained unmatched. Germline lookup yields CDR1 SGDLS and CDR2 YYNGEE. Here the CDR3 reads CATSDIPQDQGHRGNTEAFF. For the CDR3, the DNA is TGTGCCACCAGTGATATCCCCCAAGACCAGGGCCACAGGGGAAACACTGAAGCTTTCTTT.

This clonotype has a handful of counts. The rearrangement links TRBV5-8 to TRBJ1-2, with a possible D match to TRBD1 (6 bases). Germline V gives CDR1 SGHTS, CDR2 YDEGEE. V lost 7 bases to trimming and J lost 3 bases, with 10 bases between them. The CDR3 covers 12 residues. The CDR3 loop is CASPQGYYGYTF. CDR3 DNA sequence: TGTGCCAGCCCACAGGGTTACTATGGCTACACCTTC.

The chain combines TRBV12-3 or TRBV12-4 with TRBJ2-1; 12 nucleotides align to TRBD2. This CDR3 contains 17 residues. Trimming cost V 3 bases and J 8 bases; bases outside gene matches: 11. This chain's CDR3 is CASSFLIPSGGGHEQFF. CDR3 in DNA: TGTGCCAGCAGTTTCCTTATTCCTAGCGGGGGGGGTCATGAGCAGTTCTTC.

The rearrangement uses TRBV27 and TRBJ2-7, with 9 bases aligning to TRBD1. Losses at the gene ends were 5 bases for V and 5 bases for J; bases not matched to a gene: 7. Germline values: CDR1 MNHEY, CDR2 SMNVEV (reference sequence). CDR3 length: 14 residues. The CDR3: CASSLWTGVNEQYF. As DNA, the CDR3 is TGTGCCAGCAGTCTCTGGACAGGGGTCAACGAGCAGTACTTC.

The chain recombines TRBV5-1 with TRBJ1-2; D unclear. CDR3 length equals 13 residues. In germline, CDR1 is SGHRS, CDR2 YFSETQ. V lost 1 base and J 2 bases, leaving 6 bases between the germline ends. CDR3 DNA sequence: TGCGCCAGCAGCTTGAGACGGAACTATGGCTACACCTTC. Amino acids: CASSLRRNYGYTF. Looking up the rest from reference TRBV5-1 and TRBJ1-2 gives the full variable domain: KAGVTQTPRYLIKTRGQQVTLSCSPISGHRSVSWYQQTPGQGLQFLFEYFSETQRNKGNFPGRFSGRQFSNSRSEMNVSTLELGDSALYLCASSLRRNYGYTFGSGTRLTVV.